This TCR beta chain was found in a study of blood T cell repertoires in COVID-19. Germline CDR1 is SGHNT and CDR2 is YYREEE (reference sequence). The ends were cut back, 4 bases at V and 5 bases at J, with 18 bases in the middle. There are 15 residues in the CDR3. Clones were sequenced by immunoSEQ multiplex PCR, and TCRdb holds only the in-frame ones, with some missing. The sample carries about 280,000 clones, 70% to 90% recorded once. Sequenced sample: peripheral blood. The sequence came from a woman in her 70s with acute or convalescent COVID-19. The chain carries TRBV5-4 and TRBJ1-1, with D perhaps TRBD1 (5 bases). The CDR3 is CASSMGGQGGTEAFF. The CDR3, as DNA: TGTGCCAGCAGCATGGGGGGTCAGGGCGGAACTGAAGCTTTCTTT. Together with reference TRBV5-4 and TRBJ1-1, the CDR3 gives the full variable domain: ETGVTQSPTHLIKTRGQQVTLRCSSQSGHNTVSWYQQALGQGPQFIFQYYREEENGRGNFPPRFSGLQFPNYSSELNVNALELDDSALYLCASSMGGQGGTEAFFGQGTRLTVV.